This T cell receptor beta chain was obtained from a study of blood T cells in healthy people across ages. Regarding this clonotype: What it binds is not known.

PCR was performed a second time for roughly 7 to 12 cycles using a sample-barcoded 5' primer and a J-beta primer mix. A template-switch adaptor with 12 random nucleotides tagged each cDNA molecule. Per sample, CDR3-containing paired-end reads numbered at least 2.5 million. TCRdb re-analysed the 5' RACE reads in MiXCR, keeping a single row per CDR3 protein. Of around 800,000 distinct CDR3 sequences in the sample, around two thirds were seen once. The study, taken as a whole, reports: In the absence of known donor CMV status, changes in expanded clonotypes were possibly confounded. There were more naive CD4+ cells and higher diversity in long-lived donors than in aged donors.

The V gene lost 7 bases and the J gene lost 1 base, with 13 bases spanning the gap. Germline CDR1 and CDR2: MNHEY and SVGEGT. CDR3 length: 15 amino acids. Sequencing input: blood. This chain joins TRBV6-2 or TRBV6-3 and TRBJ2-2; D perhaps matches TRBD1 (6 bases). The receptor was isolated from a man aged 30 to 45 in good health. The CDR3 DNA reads TGTGCCAGCACTCTCAGGGGACAGAACACCGGGGAGCTGTTTTTT. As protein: CASTLRGQNTGELFF.